Listed below are T cell receptor beta chains from one sample, sequenced in a study of OX40 agonist ivuxolimab in advanced cancers. Only in-frame clones appear in the TCRdb table, and some are missing; sequencing was by immunoSEQ multiplex PCR. The sample contains approximately 25,000 clones, approximately 81% of which appear only once. The starting material was CD4+ or CD8+ T cells sorted from blood, obtained in a trial of the OX40 agonist ivuxolimab. Receptors were obtained from an adult with an advanced solid tumor such as melanoma, head and neck, liver or kidney cancer. Each CDR3 is given with its conserved first and last residue. Each record gives: D gene, J gene, V gene, clone size, CDR3 protein, CDR3 DNA. A D gene is named only where the DNA matches it firmly. Not every row has a clone size; where given, it reads once, few, many or a size class.

TRBD1 | TRBJ2-7 | TRBV6-1 | once | CASTEGQGMYEQYF | TGTGCCAGCACCGAGGGACAGGGGATGTACGAGCAGTACTTC
TRBD2 | TRBJ2-7 | TRBV27 | - | CASSQLAGVYEQYF | TGTGCCAGCAGTCAACTAGCGGGAGTCTACGAGCAGTACTTC
TRBD1 | TRBJ2-3 | TRBV2 | - | CASSEGQGTDTQYF | TGTGCCAGCAGCGAGGGACAGGGCACAGATACGCAGTATTTT
- | TRBJ2-7 | TRBV29-1 | - | CSVETDDSYEQYF | TGCAGCGTTGAAACAGACGACTCCTACGAGCAGTACTTC
- | TRBJ2-1 | TRBV29-1 | - | CSAWDLGYNEQFF | TGCAGCGCTTGGGACTTGGGGTACAATGAGCAGTTCTTC
TRBD1 | TRBJ1-1 | TRBV2 | - | CASSEGQATEAFF | TGTGCCAGCAGTGAGGGACAGGCCACTGAAGCTTTCTTT
- | TRBJ2-7 | TRBV7-8 | - | CASSLYSLYEQYF | TGTGCCAGCAGCTTGTACAGCCTCTACGAGCAGTACTTC
- | TRBJ2-1 | TRBV29-1 | - | CSVHRATYNEQFF | TGCAGCGTTCACCGGGCAACGTACAATGAGCAGTTCTTC
TRBD1 | TRBJ1-4 | TRBV28 | - | CASSSFRGLTNEKLFF | TGTGCCAGCAGTTCATTCAGGGGGCTCACTAATGAAAAACTGTTTTTT
- | TRBJ1-5 | TRBV4-1 | once | CASSQDATYSNQPQHF | TGCGCCAGCAGCCAAGACGCAACATATAGCAATCAGCCCCAGCATTTT
TRBD1 | TRBJ1-2 | TRBV11-2 | - | CASSLGTGEFYGYTF | TGTGCCAGCAGCTTAGGAACAGGGGAGTTCTATGGCTACACCTTC
- | TRBJ2-7 | TRBV7-9 | - | CASSRTDYYEQYF | TGTGCCAGCAGCCGGACCGACTACTACGAGCAGTACTTC
TRBD2 | TRBJ2-5 | TRBV13 | - | CASSLFGRAGETQYF | TGTGCCAGCAGCTTATTCGGGAGGGCCGGGGAGACCCAGTACTTC
- | TRBJ1-5 | TRBV30 | - | CAWRATGFSEPQHF | TGTGCCTGGAGAGCAACAGGATTTTCTGAGCCCCAGCATTTT
TRBD2 | TRBJ2-5 | TRBV2 | - | CASSEVGGPRETQYF | TGTGCCAGCAGTGAGGTGGGAGGGCCCAGGGAGACCCAGTACTTC
TRBD1 | TRBJ2-5 | TRBV11-3 | - | CASSLPGRGPEETQYF | TGTGCCAGCAGCTTACCGGGCAGGGGGCCTGAGGAGACCCAGTACTTC
- | TRBJ2-2 | TRBV6-7 | - | CAIKYTGNTGELFF | TGTGCCATAAAATATACAGGGAACACCGGGGAGCTGTTTTTT
- | TRBJ2-3 | TRBV19 | - | CASLGAEYTQYF | TGTGCCAGTTTAGGAGCGGAATATACGCAGTATTTT
TRBD2 | TRBJ2-7 | TRBV7-2 | - | CASSPQLAGGLYEQYF | TGTGCCAGCAGCCCCCAACTAGCGGGAGGGCTGTACGAGCAGTACTTC
TRBD1 | TRBJ2-7 | TRBV5-6 | - | CASSLVAGGTYEQYF | TGTGCCAGCAGCTTGGTCGCAGGGGGTACCTACGAGCAGTACTTC
TRBD1 | TRBJ2-1 | TRBV5-1 | - | CASSGTGARYNEQFF | TGCGCCAGCAGCGGGACAGGGGCACGATACAATGAGCAGTTCTTC
TRBD2 | TRBJ2-7 | TRBV7-8 | - | CASSSGLAGDDYEQYF | TGTGCCAGCAGCTCAGGACTAGCGGGAGATGACTACGAGCAGTACTTC
TRBD1 | TRBJ1-4 | TRBV9 | - | CASSSRHRDRGEKLFF | TGTGCCAGCAGCTCTCGACACCGGGACAGGGGCGAAAAACTGTTTTTT
- | TRBJ2-1 | TRBV5-6 | - | CASSAYTRQNEQFF | TGTGCCAGCAGCGCTTATACTAGGCAGAATGAGCAGTTCTTC
TRBD1 | TRBJ1-3 | TRBV7-9 | - | CASSGGDRDPGNTIYF | TGTGCCAGCAGCGGGGGAGACAGGGACCCTGGAAACACCATATATTTT
TRBD1 | TRBJ2-2 | TRBV5-1 | - | CASSSPRSRTGGPGELFF | TGCGCCAGCAGCTCCCCTAGATCTCGGACAGGGGGGCCCGGGGAGCTGTTTTTT
- | TRBJ2-1 | TRBV19 | - | CASSVGGYSYNEQFF | TGTGCCAGTAGTGTTGGAGGTTACTCCTACAATGAGCAGTTCTTC
- | TRBJ2-7 | TRBV4-1 | - | CASSQGGGSYEQYF | TGCGCCAGCAGCCAAGGAGGGGGATCCTACGAGCAGTACTTC
TRBD2 | TRBJ2-1 | TRBV7-9 | - | CASSGTSGYNEQFF | TGTGCCAGCAGTGGGACTAGCGGCTACAATGAGCAGTTCTTC
- | TRBJ2-7 | TRBV11-1 | - | CASSLGGDLTEQYF | TGTGCCAGCAGCCTCGGGGGTGACCTAACCGAGCAGTACTTC
- | TRBJ2-7 | TRBV5-6 | - | CASSLGQGAYEQYF | TGTGCCAGCAGCTTAGGGCAGGGCGCCTACGAGCAGTACTTC
- | TRBJ2-7 | TRBV10-1 | - | CASSKLPREISYEQYF | TGCGCCAGCAGCAAACTACCCCGGGAAATCTCCTACGAGCAGTACTTC
- | TRBJ2-2 | TRBV7-9 | - | CASSSGQKTGELFF | TGTGCCAGCAGCTCTGGACAGAAGACCGGGGAGCTGTTTTTT
TRBD1 | TRBJ2-7 | TRBV25-1 | - | CASRGQGEPYEQYF | TGCGCCAGCAGGGGACAGGGAGAACCCTACGAGCAGTACTTC
- | TRBJ1-1 | TRBV6-5 | - | CASSYSAVVRYTEAFF | TGTGCCAGCAGTTACTCGGCGGTGGTCAGATACACTGAAGCTTTCTTT
- | TRBJ1-2 | TRBV7-9 | - | CASSLGGRRAYTF | TGTGCCAGCAGCTTAGGGGGACGACGGGCCTACACCTTC
TRBD1 | TRBJ2-7 | TRBV5-5 | - | CASSLATGTYEQYF | TGTGCCAGCAGCTTAGCGACAGGGACCTACGAGCAGTACTTC
- | TRBJ1-3 | TRBV9 | - | CASSVDSGSGNTIYF | TGTGCCAGCAGCGTAGATTCGGGGTCCGGAAACACCATATATTTT
- | TRBJ1-1 | TRBV4-2 | - | CASSQGLQGLGTEAFF | TGTGCCAGCAGCCAAGGTCTTCAGGGTCTGGGCACTGAAGCTTTCTTT
- | TRBJ1-4 | TRBV7-6 | - | CASSLDWTGKEKLFF | TGTGCCAGCAGCTTAGATTGGACGGGAAAGGAAAAACTGTTTTTT
- | TRBJ2-7 | TRBV21-1 | - | CASSGRQGWEQYF | TGTGCCAGCAGCGGTCGTCAGGGGTGGGAGCAGTACTTC
- | TRBJ1-2 | TRBV19 | many | CATLLTGSDYGYTF | TGTGCCACCCTCCTTACAGGGAGCGACTATGGCTACACCTTC
- | TRBJ2-2 | TRBV6-5 | - | CASRTEGLGSELFF | TGTGCCAGCAGGACCGAAGGACTGGGATCTGAGCTGTTTTTT
- | TRBJ1-3 | TRBV9 | few | CASSVLEPPSGNTIYF | TGTGCCAGCAGCGTATTGGAGCCTCCCTCTGGAAACACCATATATTTT
TRBD2 | TRBJ2-3 | TRBV9 | - | CASSVVAGGITDTQYF | TGTGCCAGCAGCGTAGTAGCGGGAGGGATCACAGATACGCAGTATTTT